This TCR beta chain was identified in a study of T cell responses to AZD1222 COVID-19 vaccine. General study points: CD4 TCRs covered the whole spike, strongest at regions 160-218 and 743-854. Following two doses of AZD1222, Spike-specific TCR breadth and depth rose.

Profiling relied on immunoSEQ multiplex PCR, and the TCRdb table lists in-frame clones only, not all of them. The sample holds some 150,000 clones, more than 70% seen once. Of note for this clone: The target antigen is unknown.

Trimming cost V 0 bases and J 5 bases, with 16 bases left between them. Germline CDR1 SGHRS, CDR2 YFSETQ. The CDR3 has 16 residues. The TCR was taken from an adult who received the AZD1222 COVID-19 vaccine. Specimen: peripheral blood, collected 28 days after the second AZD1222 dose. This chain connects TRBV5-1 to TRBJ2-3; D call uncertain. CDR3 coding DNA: TGCGCCAGCAGCTTGGAGACGGCTAGGTTGGAAGATACGCAGTATTTT. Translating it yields CASSLETARLEDTQYF. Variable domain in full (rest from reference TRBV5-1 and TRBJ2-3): KAGVTQTPRYLIKTRGQQVTLSCSPISGHRSVSWYQQTPGQGLQFLFEYFSETQRNKGNFPGRFSGRQFSNSRSEMNVSTLELGDSALYLCASSLETARLEDTQYFGPGTRLTVL.